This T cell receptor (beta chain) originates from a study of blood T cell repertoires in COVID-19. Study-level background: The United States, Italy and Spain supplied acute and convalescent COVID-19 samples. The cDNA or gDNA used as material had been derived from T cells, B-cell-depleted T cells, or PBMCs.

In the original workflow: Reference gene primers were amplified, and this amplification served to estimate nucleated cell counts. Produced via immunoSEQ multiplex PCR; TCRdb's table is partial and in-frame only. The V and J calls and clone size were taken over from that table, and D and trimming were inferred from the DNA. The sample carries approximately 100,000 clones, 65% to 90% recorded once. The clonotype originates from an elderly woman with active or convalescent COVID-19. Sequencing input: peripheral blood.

CDR3 protein: CAISLGVADTQYF. The DNA of the CDR3 is TGTGCCATCAGCTTGGGAGTGGCAGATACGCAGTATTTT. The chain is built from TRBV10-3 and TRBJ2-3, with D possibly being TRBD2 (5 bases). CDR1 and CDR2 from the germline V gene are ENHRY and SYGVKD. The V gene lost 6 bases and the J gene lost 4 bases, with 11 bases spanning the gap. This CDR3 has 13 amino acids.